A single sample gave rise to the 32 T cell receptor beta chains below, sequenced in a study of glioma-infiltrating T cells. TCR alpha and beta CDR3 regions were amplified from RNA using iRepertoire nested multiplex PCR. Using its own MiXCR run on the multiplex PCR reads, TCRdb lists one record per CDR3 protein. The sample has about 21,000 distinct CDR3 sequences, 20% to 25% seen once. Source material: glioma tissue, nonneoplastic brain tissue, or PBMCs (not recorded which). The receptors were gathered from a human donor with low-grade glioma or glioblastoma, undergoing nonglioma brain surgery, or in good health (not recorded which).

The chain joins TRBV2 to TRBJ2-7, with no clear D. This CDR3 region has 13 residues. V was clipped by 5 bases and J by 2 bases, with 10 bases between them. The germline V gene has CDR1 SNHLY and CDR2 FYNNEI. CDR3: CASSIGSTYEQYF. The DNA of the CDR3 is TGTGCCAGCAGTATTGGCAGCACCTACGAGCAGTACTTC.

The DNA of the CDR3 is TGTGCCAGTAACACCATCTACAATGAGCAGTTCTTC. Protein: CASNTIYNEQFF. V usage is TRBV19 and J usage is TRBJ2-1; D gene uncertain. The CDR3 loop spans 12 amino acids. Trimming removed 7 bases at V and 3 bases at J, with 7 bases between. Germline CDR1 LNHDA, CDR2 SQIVND (reference sequence).

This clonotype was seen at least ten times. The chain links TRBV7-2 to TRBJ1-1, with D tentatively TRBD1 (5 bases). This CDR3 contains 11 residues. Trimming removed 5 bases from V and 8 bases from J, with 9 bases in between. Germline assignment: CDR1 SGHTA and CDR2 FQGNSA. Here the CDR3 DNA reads TGTGCCAGCAGCACGGGGGTCGAAGCTTTCTTT. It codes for CASSTGVEAFF.

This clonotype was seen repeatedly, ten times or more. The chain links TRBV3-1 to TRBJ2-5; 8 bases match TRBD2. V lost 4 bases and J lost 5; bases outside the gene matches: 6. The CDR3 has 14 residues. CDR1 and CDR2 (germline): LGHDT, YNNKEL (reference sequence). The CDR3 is CASSPEGGGETQYF. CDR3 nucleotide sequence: TGTGCCAGCAGCCCGGAAGGCGGGGGGGAGACCCAGTACTTC.

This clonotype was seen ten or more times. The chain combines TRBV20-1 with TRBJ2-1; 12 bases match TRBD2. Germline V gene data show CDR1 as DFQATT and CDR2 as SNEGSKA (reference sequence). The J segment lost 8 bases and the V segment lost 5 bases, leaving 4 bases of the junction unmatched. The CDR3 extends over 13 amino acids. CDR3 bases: TGCAGTGCTCTACTAGCGGGGGGCCATGAGCAGTTCTTC. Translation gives CSALLAGGHEQFF.

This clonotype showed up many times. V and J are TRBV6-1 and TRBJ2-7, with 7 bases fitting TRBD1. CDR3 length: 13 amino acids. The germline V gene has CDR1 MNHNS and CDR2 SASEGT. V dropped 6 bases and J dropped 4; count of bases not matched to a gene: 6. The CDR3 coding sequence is TGTGCCAGCAGAAACGGACAGGCGTACGAGCAGTACTTC. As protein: CASRNGQAYEQYF.

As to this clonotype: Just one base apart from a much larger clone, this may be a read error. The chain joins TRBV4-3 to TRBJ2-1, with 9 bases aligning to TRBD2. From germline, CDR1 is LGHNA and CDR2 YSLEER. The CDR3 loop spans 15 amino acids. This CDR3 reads CASSQGLAGYNEQLF. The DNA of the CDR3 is TGCGCCAGCAGCCAAGGGCTAGCGGGGTACAATGAGCAGCTCTTC.

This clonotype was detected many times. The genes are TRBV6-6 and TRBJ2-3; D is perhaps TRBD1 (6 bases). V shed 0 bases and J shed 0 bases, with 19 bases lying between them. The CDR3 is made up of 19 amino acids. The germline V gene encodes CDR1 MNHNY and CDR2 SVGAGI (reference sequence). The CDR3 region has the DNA TGTGCCAGCAGTTACTCGGCAGGGGTCGGGTGGGCTAGCACAGATACGCAGTATTTT. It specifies CASSYSAGVGWASTDTQYF.

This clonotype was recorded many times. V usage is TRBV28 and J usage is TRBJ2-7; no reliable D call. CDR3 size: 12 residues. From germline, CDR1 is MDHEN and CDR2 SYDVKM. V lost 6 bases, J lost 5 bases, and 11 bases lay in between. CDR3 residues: CASSPNPHEQYF. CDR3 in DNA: TGTGCCAGCAGCCCCAACCCCCACGAGCAGTACTTC.

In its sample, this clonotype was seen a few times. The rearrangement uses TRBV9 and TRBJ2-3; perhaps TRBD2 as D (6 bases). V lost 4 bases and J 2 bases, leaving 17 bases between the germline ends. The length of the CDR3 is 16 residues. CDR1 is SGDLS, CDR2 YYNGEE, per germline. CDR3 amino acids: CASSSPPGLHTDTQYF. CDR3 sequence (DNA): TGTGCCAGCAGCTCACCCCCGGGACTCCACACAGATACGCAGTATTTT.

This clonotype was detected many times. CDR3 DNA: TGTGCCAGCAGTAGCAGCTACTACGAGCAGTACTTC. As protein: CASSSSYYEQYF. The J gene is TRBJ2-7, the V gene TRBV25-1; D remains ambiguous. This CDR3 contains 12 residues. CDR1 and CDR2 from the germline V gene are MGHDK and SYGVNS. The V end was cut by 5 bases, the J end by 3 bases, with 8 bases between.

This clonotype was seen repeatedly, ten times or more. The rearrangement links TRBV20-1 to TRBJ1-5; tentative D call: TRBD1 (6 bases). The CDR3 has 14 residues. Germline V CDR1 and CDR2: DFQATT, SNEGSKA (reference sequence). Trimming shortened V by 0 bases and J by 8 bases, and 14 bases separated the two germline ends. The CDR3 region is CSARDSGAPKPQHF. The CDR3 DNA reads TGCAGTGCTAGAGATTCAGGGGCCCCTAAGCCCCAGCATTTT.

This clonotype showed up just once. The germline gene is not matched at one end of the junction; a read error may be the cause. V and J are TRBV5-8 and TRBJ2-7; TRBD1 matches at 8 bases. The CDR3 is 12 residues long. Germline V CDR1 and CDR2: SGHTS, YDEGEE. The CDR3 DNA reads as TGTGCCAGCAGCTTGAGCCGGGACAGGAGGCGGTTC. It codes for CASSLSRDRRRF.

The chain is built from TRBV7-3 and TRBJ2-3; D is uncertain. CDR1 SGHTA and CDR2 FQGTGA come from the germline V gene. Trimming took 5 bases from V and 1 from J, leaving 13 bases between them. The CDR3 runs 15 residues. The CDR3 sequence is CASSQGPQGTDTQYF. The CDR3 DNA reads TGTGCCAGCAGCCAAGGGCCCCAAGGCACAGATACGCAGTATTTT.

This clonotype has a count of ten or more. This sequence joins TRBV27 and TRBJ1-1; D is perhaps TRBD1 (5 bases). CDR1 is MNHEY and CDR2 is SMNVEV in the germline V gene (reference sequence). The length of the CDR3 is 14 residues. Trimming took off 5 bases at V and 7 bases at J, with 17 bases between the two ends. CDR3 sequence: CASSPNPPTVEAFF. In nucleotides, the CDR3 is TGTGCCAGCAGTCCAAACCCCCCGACAGTTGAAGCTTTCTTT.

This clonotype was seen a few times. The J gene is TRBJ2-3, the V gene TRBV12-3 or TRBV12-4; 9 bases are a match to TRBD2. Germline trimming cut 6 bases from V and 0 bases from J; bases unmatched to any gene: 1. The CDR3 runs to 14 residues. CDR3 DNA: TGTGCCAGCAGGCGGGGGGGCAGCACAGATACGCAGTATTTT. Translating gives CASRRGGSTDTQYF.

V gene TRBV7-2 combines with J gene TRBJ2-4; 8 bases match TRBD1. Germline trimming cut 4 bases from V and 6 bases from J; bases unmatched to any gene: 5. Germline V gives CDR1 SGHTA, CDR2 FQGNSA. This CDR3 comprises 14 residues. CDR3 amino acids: CASSWAGGGNIQYF. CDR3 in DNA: TGTGCCAGCAGCTGGGCAGGGGGCGGAAACATTCAGTACTTC. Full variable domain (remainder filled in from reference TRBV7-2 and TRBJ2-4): GAGVSQSPSNKVTEKGKDVELRCDPISGHTALYWYRQSLGQGLEFLIYFQGNSAPDKSGLPSDRFSAERTGGSVSTLTIQRTQQEDSAVYLCASSWAGGGNIQYFGAGTRLSVL.

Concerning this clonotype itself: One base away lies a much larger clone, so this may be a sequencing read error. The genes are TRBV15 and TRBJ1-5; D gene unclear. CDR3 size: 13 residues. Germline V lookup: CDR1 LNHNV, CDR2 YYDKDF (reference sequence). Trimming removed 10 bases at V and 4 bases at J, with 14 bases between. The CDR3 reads CASSESDNQPQHF. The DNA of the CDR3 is TGTGCCAGCAGTGAGTCGGATAATCAGCCCCAGCATTTT.

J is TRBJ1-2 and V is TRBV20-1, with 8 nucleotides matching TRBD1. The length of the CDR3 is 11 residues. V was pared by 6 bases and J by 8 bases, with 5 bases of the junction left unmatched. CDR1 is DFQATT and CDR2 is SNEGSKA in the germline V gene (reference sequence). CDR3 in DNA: TGCAGTGCGACAGGGGTCCAAGGCTACACCTTC. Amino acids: CSATGVQGYTF.

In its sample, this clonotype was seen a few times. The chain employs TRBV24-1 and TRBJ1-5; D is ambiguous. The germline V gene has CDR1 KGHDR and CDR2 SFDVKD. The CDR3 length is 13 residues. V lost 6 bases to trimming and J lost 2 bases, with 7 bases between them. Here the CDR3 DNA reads TGTGCCACCAGTCGGGGTGGCAATCAGCCCCAGCATTTT. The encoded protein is CATSRGGNQPQHF.

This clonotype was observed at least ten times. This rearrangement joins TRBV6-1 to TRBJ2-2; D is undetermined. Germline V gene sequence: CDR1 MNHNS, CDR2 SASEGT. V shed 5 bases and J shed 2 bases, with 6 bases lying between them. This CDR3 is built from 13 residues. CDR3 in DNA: TGTGCCAGCAGTCTGGAAAACACCGGGGAGCTGTTTTTT. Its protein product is CASSLENTGELFF.

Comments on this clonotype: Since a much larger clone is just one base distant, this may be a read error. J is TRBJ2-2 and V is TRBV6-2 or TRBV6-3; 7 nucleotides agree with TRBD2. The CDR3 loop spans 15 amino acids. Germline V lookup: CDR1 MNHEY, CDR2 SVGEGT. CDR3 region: CVSSYLAGNTGELFF. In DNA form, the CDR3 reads TGTGTCAGCAGTTACTTAGCGGGGAACACCGGGGAGCTGTTTTTT.

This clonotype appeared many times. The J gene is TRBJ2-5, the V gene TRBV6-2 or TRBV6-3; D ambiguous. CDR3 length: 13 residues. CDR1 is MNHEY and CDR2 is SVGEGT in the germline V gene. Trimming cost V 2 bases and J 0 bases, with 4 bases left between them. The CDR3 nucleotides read TGTGCCAGCAGTTACGGGTACCAAGAGACCCAGTACTTC. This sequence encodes CASSYGYQETQYF.

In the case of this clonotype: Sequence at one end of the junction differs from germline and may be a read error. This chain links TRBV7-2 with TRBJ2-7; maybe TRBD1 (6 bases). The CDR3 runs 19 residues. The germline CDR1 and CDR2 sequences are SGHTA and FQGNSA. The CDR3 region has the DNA TGTGTCAGCAGCTTAGGTAGGCCCCGGGACATCTTATCTACCTACGAGCAGTACTTC. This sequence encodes CVSSLGRPRDILSTYEQYF.

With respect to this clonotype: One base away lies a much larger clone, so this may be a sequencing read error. The CDR3 reads CASSLSGRYKQYF. The CDR3 bases are TGTGCCAGCAGCTTAAGCGGAAGGTATAAGCAGTATTTT. This chain connects TRBV7-3 to TRBJ2-3; D ambiguous. This CDR3 has 13 residues. V was pared by 1 base and J by 11 bases, with 13 bases between. From germline, CDR1 is SGHTA and CDR2 FQGTGA.

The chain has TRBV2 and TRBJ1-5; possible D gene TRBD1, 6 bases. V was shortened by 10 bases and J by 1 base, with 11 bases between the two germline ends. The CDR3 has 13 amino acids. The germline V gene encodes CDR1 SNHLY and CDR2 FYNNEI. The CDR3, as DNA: TGTGCCACCAGGGGAAGGAGCAATCAGCCCCAGCATTTT. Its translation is CATRGRSNQPQHF.

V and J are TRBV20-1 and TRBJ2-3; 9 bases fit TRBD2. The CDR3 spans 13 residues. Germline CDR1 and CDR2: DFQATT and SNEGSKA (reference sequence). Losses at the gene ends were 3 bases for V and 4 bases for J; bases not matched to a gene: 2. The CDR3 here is CSARLAGSDTQYF. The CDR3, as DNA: TGCAGTGCTAGGCTAGCGGGGTCAGATACGCAGTATTTT.

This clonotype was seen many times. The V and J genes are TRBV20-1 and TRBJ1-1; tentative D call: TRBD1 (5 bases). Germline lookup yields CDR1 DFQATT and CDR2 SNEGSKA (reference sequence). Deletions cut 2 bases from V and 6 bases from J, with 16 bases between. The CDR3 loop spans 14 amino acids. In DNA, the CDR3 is TGCAGTGCTAGACCGGGGGGGGTAAAGTCTGAAGCTTTCTTT. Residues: CSARPGGVKSEAFF.

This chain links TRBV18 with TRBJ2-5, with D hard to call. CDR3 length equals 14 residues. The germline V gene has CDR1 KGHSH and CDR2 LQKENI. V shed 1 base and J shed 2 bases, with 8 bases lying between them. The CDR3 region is CASSPRGIQETQYF. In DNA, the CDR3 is TGTGCCAGCTCACCACGGGGTATACAAGAGACCCAGTACTTC.

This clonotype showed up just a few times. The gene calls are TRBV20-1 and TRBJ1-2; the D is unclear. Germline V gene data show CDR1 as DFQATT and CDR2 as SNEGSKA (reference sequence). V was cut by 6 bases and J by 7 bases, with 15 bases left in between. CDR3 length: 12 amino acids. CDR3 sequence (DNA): TGCAGTGCGGATGCCGAGCGGGCTGGCTACACCTTC. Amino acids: CSADAERAGYTF.

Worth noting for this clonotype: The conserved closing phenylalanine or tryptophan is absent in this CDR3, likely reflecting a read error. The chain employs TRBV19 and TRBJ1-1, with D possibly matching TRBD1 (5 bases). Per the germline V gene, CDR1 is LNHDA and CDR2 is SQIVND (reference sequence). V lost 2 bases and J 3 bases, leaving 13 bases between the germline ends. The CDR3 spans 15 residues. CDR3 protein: CASSIRAGWDTEAFS. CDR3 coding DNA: TGTGCCAGTAGTATAAGGGCAGGGTGGGACACTGAAGCTTTCTCT.

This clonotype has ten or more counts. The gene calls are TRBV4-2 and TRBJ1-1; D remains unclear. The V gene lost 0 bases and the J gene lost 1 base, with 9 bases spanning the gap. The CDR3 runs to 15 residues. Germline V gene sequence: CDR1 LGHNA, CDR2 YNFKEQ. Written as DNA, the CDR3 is TGTGCCAGCAGCCAAGAGAAGAAGGGGAACACTGAAGCTTTCTTT. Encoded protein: CASSQEKKGNTEAFF.